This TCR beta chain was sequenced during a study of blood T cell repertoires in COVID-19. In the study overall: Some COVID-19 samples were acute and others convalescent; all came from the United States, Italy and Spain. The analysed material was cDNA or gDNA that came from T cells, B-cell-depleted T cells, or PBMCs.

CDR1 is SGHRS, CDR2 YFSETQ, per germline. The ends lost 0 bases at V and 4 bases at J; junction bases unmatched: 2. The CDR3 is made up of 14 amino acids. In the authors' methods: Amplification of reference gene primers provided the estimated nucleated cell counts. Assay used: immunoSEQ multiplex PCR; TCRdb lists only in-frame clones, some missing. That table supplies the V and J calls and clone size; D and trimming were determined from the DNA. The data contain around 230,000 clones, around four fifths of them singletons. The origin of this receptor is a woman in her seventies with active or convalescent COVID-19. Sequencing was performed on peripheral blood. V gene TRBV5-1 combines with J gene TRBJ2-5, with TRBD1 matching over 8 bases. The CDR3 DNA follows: TGCGCCAGCAGCTTGGTCGGGACAGGAGAGACCCAGTACTTC. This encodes CASSLVGTGETQYF. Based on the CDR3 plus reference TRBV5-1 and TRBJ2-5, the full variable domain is KAGVTQTPRYLIKTRGQQVTLSCSPISGHRSVSWYQQTPGQGLQFLFEYFSETQRNKGNFPGRFSGRQFSNSRSEMNVSTLELGDSALYLCASSLVGTGETQYFGPGTRLLVL.